The 23 T cell receptor beta chains given below trace back to one sample, sequenced in a study of T cell clonotyping in hematopoietic cell transplantation. Sequencing used immunoSEQ multiplex PCR; TCRdb keeps in-frame clones, though not all of them. In the table there are roughly 80,000 clones, 96% of which are singletons. Regarding time point: recipient sample about 28 days before transplant, after cytoreduction. Here the sequenced sample was peripheral blood mononuclear cells, taken before stem cell transplant. The receptors stem from a woman aged 45-60 years with acute myeloid leukemia. Some clones in this sample may be carry-over from other donors' samples.

The rearrangement links TRBV6-6 to TRBJ1-5; D not certain. Trimming shortened V by 6 bases and J by 7 bases, and 7 bases separated the two germline ends. The CDR3 extends over 11 amino acids. In germline, CDR1 is MNHNY, CDR2 SVGAGI (reference sequence). The CDR3 sequence: CASSGGQPQHF. CDR3 bases: TGTGCCAGCAGCGGCGGACAGCCCCAGCATTTT.

The CDR3 loop reads CAWSVWGGELFF. For the CDR3, the DNA is TGTGCCTGGAGTGTATGGGGCGGGGAGCTGTTTTTT. The chain has TRBV30 and TRBJ2-2, with D unresolved. Trimming shortened V by 0 bases and J by 7 bases, and 6 bases separated the two germline ends. This CDR3 is built from 12 residues. From germline, CDR1 is GTSNPN and CDR2 SVGIG (reference sequence).

For the CDR3, the DNA is TGTGCCAGCAGCTTAGTGGGGGCGACCCCTGAAAAACTGTTTTTT. Translating it yields CASSLVGATPEKLFF. V gene TRBV11-2 combines with J gene TRBJ1-4, with D possibly matching TRBD1 (6 bases). This CDR3 spans 15 amino acids. CDR1 is SGHAT and CDR2 is FQNNGV in the germline V gene. V lost 1 base to trimming and J lost 7 bases, with 13 bases between them.

This clone occurred once. V and J are TRBV6-5 and TRBJ1-2, with D possibly matching TRBD1 (5 bases). The CDR3 sequence is 13 residues long. V shed 5 bases and J shed 2 bases, with 9 bases lying between them. Germline CDR1 reads MNHEY; CDR2 reads SVGAGI. The CDR3 loop is CASSRDGNYGYTF. In DNA form, the CDR3 reads TGTGCCAGCAGTAGGGACGGAAACTATGGCTACACCTTC.

The CDR3 sequence: CASSQQVDYGYTF. The CDR3 DNA reads TGTGCCAGCAGCCAACAGGTGGACTATGGCTACACCTTC. The J gene is TRBJ1-2, the V gene TRBV14; D remains ambiguous. Looked up from germline, CDR1 is SGHDN and CDR2 is FVKESK. The V end was cut by 2 bases, the J end by 3 bases, with 7 bases between. CDR3 size: 13 residues.

This chain links TRBV6-5 with TRBJ2-7; D is perhaps TRBD1 (6 bases). The CDR3 extends over 12 amino acids. V was pared by 2 bases and J by 7 bases, with 9 bases between. Germline V gene sequence: CDR1 MNHEY, CDR2 SVGAGI. This CDR3 reads CASSYGTQEQYF. The CDR3 DNA reads TGTGCCAGCAGTTACGGGACACAAGAGCAGTACTTC.

The V gene is TRBV9, the J gene TRBJ2-6; unclear D gene. CDR1 and CDR2 (germline): SGDLS, YYNGEE. V lost 3 bases and J lost 0, with 7 bases in between. The CDR3 extends over 15 amino acids. The CDR3 here is CASSDSFSGANVLTF. As DNA, the CDR3 is TGTGCCAGCAGCGATAGCTTCTCTGGGGCCAACGTCCTGACTTTC.

J is TRBJ2-7 and V is TRBV5-5; 8 nucleotides line up with TRBD1. The germline V gene encodes CDR1 SGHKS and CDR2 YYEKEE (reference sequence). V trimming: 4 bases; J trimming: 2 bases; junction bases outside the gene matches: 8. The CDR3 covers 15 residues. CDR3 in DNA: TGTGCCAGCAGCGGGTCGGGACAGGCCGCCTACGAGCAGTACTTC. Residues: CASSGSGQAAYEQYF. The whole variable domain, filled in from reference TRBV5-5 and TRBJ2-7, reads DAGVTQSPTHLIKTRGQQVTLRCSPISGHKSVSWYQQVLGQGPQFIFQYYEKEERGRGNFPDRFSARQFPNYSSELNVNALLLGDSALYLCASSGSGQAAYEQYFGPGTRLTVT.

The chain carries TRBV6-1 and TRBJ2-2; 7 nucleotides line up with TRBD1. V lost 5 bases to trimming and J lost 6 bases; unmatched junction nucleotides: 9. This CDR3 is built from 15 residues. Germline values: CDR1 MNHNS, CDR2 SASEGT. The CDR3 is CASSIARGLAGELFF. The CDR3 DNA is TGTGCCAGCAGTATCGCGAGGGGGCTAGCCGGGGAGCTGTTTTTT.

J is TRBJ1-1 and V is TRBV5-1, with D tentatively TRBD1 (6 bases). With 5 bases removed from V and 2 bases from J, the gap between germline ends came to 10 bases. The CDR3 contains 13 residues. The germline gives CDR1 SGHRS, CDR2 YFSETQ. The DNA of the CDR3 is TGCGCCAGCAGGGGGGACACCAACACTGAAGCTTTCTTT. This translates into CASRGDTNTEAFF.

This clone appeared a single time. The chain joins TRBV6-1 to TRBJ1-2; D call uncertain. The CDR3 has 12 residues. Germline CDR1 is MNHNS and CDR2 is SASEGT. Trimming took off 7 bases at V and 2 bases at J, with 8 bases between the two ends. CDR3 DNA: TGTGCCAGCACGATGGCCAACTATGGCTACACCTTC. Its translation: CASTMANYGYTF.

The chain carries TRBV27 and TRBJ2-5, with 13 nucleotides matching TRBD2. Per the germline V gene, CDR1 is MNHEY and CDR2 is SMNVEV (reference sequence). The CDR3 length is 15 residues. V shed 3 bases and J 5 bases; nucleotides not matched to a gene: 3. CDR3 in amino acids: CASSFSTSGRETQYF. For the CDR3, the DNA is TGTGCCAGCAGTTTTTCGACTAGCGGGAGGGAGACCCAGTACTTC.

The chain employs TRBV28 and TRBJ2-3; 8 bases match TRBD2. V lost 4 bases to trimming and J lost 2 bases; unmatched junction nucleotides: 8. This CDR3 region has 16 residues. Germline lookup yields CDR1 MDHEN and CDR2 SYDVKM. The CDR3 region has the DNA TGTGCCAGCAGTTCCATAGCGGGAAGAGACACAGATACGCAGTATTTT. This gives the protein CASSSIAGRDTDTQYF.

Here the CDR3 DNA reads TGTGCCAGCAGCTTAGTGGCAGCAGATACCGGGGAGCTGTTTTTT. Amino acids: CASSLVAADTGELFF. The V call is TRBV7-8, the J call TRBJ2-2, with no clear D. This CDR3 is built from 15 residues. The V gene lost 1 base and the J gene lost 5 bases, with 11 bases spanning the gap. The germline gives CDR1 SGHVS, CDR2 FQNEAQ.

The chain has TRBV30 and TRBJ1-2; D may be TRBD1 (5 bases). Trimming stripped 1 base from V and 6 bases from J, with 9 bases between. Per germline, CDR1 GTSNPN and CDR2 SVGIG (reference sequence). CDR3 length: 12 residues. CDR3 loop: CAWSEQEDGYTF. CDR3 nucleotide sequence: TGTGCCTGGAGTGAACAGGAAGATGGCTACACCTTC. The full variable domain, its missing parts supplied by reference TRBV30 and TRBJ1-2, is SQTIHQWPATLVQPVGSPLSLECTVEGTSNPNLYWYRQAAGRGLQLLFYSVGIGQISSEVPQNLSASRPQDRQFILSSKKLLLSDSGFYLCAWSEQEDGYTFGSGTRLTVV.

This chain joins TRBV2 and TRBJ1-2; D remains ambiguous. The CDR3 spans 13 residues. V was clipped by 7 bases and J by 4 bases, with 13 bases between them. Germline lookup yields CDR1 SNHLY and CDR2 FYNNEI. The CDR3 loop reads CASTYSNSYGYTF. The CDR3 coding sequence is TGTGCCAGCACCTACTCGAACAGCTATGGCTACACCTTC.

V and J are TRBV11-2 and TRBJ1-2; D is unresolved. The germline V and J ends were trimmed by 5 bases and 6 bases, with 13 bases remaining between them. CDR3 size: 13 residues. Germline V gene sequence: CDR1 SGHAT, CDR2 FQNNGV. CDR3 nucleotide sequence: TGTGCCAGCAGCCGAAACGGGCCCGATGGCTACACCTTC. Translating it yields CASSRNGPDGYTF. Supplemented by reference TRBV11-2 and TRBJ1-2, the full variable domain reads EAGVAQSPRYKIIEKRQSVAFWCNPISGHATLYWYQQILGQGPKLLIQFQNNGVVDDSQLPKDRFSAERLKGVDSTLKIQPAKLEDSAVYLCASSRNGPDGYTFGSGTRLTVV.

In its sample, this clone was seen once. V and J are TRBV5-6 and TRBJ2-3; D is undetermined. Germline V CDR1 and CDR2: SGHDT, YYEEEE. Trimming left V 4 bases short and J 4 bases short, with 10 bases between. The CDR3 has 13 amino acids. The CDR3: CASSPAPSDTQYF. DNA for the CDR3: TGTGCCAGCAGCCCGGCCCCTTCAGATACGCAGTATTTT.

In its sample, this clone was seen once. The chain combines TRBV4-1 with TRBJ2-3, with D possibly TRBD2 on 6 matching bases. The CDR3 is made up of 17 amino acids. The V end lost 4 bases, the J end lost 3 bases, and 20 bases lay between the germline ends. From germline, CDR1 is MGHRA and CDR2 YSYEKL. The CDR3 is CASSPLSRGSSTDTQYF. CDR3 bases: TGCGCCAGCAGCCCCCTTTCCCGGGGGTCTAGTACAGATACGCAGTATTTT.

A remark on this clone: Germline is not matched at one junction end, which may reflect a read error. The chain joins TRBV25-1 to TRBJ1-1; D perhaps matches TRBD1 (6 bases). CDR1 MGHDK and CDR2 SYGVNS come from the germline V gene. This CDR3 has 16 residues. CDR3 region: CANSPGIPGHHTEAFF. CDR3 nucleotide sequence: TGTGCCAACAGTCCTGGCATCCCGGGACATCACACTGAAGCTTTCTTT.

In its sample, this clone was seen once. This rearrangement joins TRBV5-7 to TRBJ1-1; D is undetermined. TRBV5-7 carries the ORF label, with uncertain function. The CDR3 has 16 amino acids. V lost 6 bases to trimming and J lost 1 base, with 19 bases between them. Here the CDR3 reads CASKLGMGLWNTEAFF. DNA of the CDR3: TGTGCCAGCAAACTGGGTATGGGTTTGTGGAACACTGAAGCTTTCTTT.

The chain is built from TRBV7-9 and TRBJ2-2; D is unclear. Per germline, CDR1 SEHNR and CDR2 FQNEAQ (reference sequence). The CDR3 loop spans 13 amino acids. The V and J ends lost 3 bases and 7 bases respectively, with 9 bases between them. The CDR3 nucleotides read TGTGCCAGCAGCTTGTGGATTCACGGGGAGCTGTTTTTT. It encodes CASSLWIHGELFF.

The chain links TRBV27 to TRBJ1-1, with D possibly TRBD1 on 6 matching bases. Trimming took off 1 base at V and 5 bases at J, with 14 bases between the two ends. This CDR3 spans 15 amino acids. Germline assignment: CDR1 MNHEY and CDR2 SMNVEV (reference sequence). CDR3 in amino acids: CASSLWGPPGTEAFF. The CDR3 nucleotides read TGTGCCAGCAGTTTATGGGGGCCTCCGGGGACTGAAGCTTTCTTT.